A selection of T cell receptor beta chains follows, all from one sample in a study of control samples from healthy donors and cancer patients. Assay: immunoSEQ multiplex PCR; the TCRdb copy retains only in-frame clones and omits some. The table lists 110,000 to 150,000 clones, roughly nine tenths of them singletons. The material sequenced was blood. Receptor source: a man aged 18 to 30 in good health. The CDR3 runs from the conserved cysteine through the conserved F or W. D genes are given only for firm matches. The size entry is marked missing in some rows and otherwise reads once, few, many or a size class.

j_call cdr3_length clone_size v_call d_call cdr3_nt cdr3_aa
TRBJ2-5 16 NA TRBV4-1 NA TGCGCCAGCAGCCAAGATTCTTACAGGCCCGAAGAGACCCAGTACTTC CASSQDSYRPEETQYF
TRBJ2-5 15 many TRBV5-1 NA TGCGCCAGCAGCCTGGGACGGGACCACGTGGAGACCCAGTACTTC CASSLGRDHVETQYF
TRBJ2-3 16 NA TRBV27 TRBD2 TGTGCCAGCAGTACCCGAGTACTAGCGGGGGCGGATACGCAGTATTTT CASSTRVLAGADTQYF
TRBJ2-1 14 NA TRBV30 TRBD2 TGTGCCGCCGGAGCGGGACTGACCTACAATGAGCAGTTCTTC CAAGAGLTYNEQFF
TRBJ1-3 16 once TRBV5-6 NA TGTGCCAGCAGCTTGGCCGGGTATTGGACCGGAAACACCATATATTTT CASSLAGYWTGNTIYF
TRBJ1-2 16 NA TRBV7-3 TRBD1 TGTGCCAGCAGCGCCCCCTTCTGGACAGGGGACTATGGCTACACCTTC CASSAPFWTGDYGYTF
TRBJ1-1 18 NA TRBV20-1 TRBD1 TGCAGTGCTAGTACCGTCCGGGACAGGCCAATCATGAACACTGAAGCTTTCTTT CSASTVRDRPIMNTEAFF
TRBJ1-5 16 NA TRBV19 NA TGTGCCAGTAGTATAGTAGATGGGGGGAACAATCAGCCCCAGCATTTT CASSIVDGGNNQPQHF
TRBJ1-5 15 few TRBV3-1/TRBV3-2 NA TGTGCCAGCAGCCAAGACGCGGGGAGCAATCAGCCCCAGCATTTT CASSQDAGSNQPQHF
TRBJ2-5 13 NA TRBV7-3 NA TGTGCCAGCAGCCCCGGGGGAGGAGAGACCCAGTACTTC CASSPGGGETQYF
TRBJ2-3 17 NA TRBV4-2 TRBD2 TGTGCCAGCAGCCAGGAACTAGCGGGGGGGCCGACAGATACGCAGTATTTT CASSQELAGGPTDTQYF
TRBJ1-2 16 once TRBV5-4 TRBD1 TGTGCCAGCAGCGAGGGGGGGACAGGGGCGAGATATGGCTACACCTTC CASSEGGTGARYGYTF
TRBJ1-5 13 once TRBV7-6 NA TGTGCCAGCAGCTTTTCAGAAAATCAGCCCCAGCATTTT CASSFSENQPQHF
TRBJ1-2 14 NA TRBV5-1 NA TGCGCCAGCAGCGACGACGGGGTTGGATATGGCTACACCTTC CASSDDGVGYGYTF